This T cell receptor (beta chain) was identified in a study of identical twins. Points from the study as a whole: Twin-shared out-of-frame alpha sequences showed excess low generation probability. The presence of invariant MAIT and iNKT cells could partly confound analyses of zero-insertion sequences. Findings depended on cross-sectional statistics rather than tracking the same donors.

The CDR3 is 15 residues long. The trim removed 1 base at V and 2 bases at J, leaving 5 bases unmatched. Germline CDR1 SGHVS, CDR2 FNYEAQ. TCRdb processed the 5' RACE reads anew with MiXCR; each CDR3 protein has one entry. The sample carries hundreds of thousands of distinct CDR3 sequences, roughly 8% recorded once. About this clonotype: Its specificity is not known.

These data are also associated with another study on yellow fever vaccine responses in identical twins. That study adds: Twins reportedly showed a vaccine T cell response that seemed partly convergent and partly personalized.

Sequences were obtained from PBMCs. The V gene is TRBV7-6, the J gene TRBJ2-7; 7 bases are a match to TRBD1. The TCR originated in a woman between 18 and 30 years old in good health. The chain's CDR3 is CASSLGTGLTYEQYF. Written as DNA, the CDR3 is TGTGCCAGCAGCTTAGGGACAGGTTTAACCTACGAGCAGTACTTC.